This entry concerns a single TCR beta chain. Its antigen is as yet unknown. The entry originates in a study of type 1 regulatory T cells. Germline CDR1 reads SGHKS; CDR2 reads YYEKEE (reference sequence). The CDR3 sequence is 15 residues long. J was trimmed by 2 bases and V by 4 bases; bases with no gene match: 7. TCRdb ran MiXCR on the reads and lists one entry per CDR3 protein. Seen here are 60,000 to 70,000 distinct CDR3 sequences, 55% to 80% observed once, and the top ten hold 7.6%. This clonotype originated in a human donor in good health. The sequencing input was cultured T cells, either the whole culture or a sorted T cell fraction (not recorded which). Specified subset: Tr1-enriched cell product generated in vitro against host alloantigens. This sequence joins TRBV5-5 and TRBJ2-3; 7 bases fit TRBD1. Here the CDR3 reads CASSPGGSLTDTQYF. In DNA, the CDR3 is TGTGCCAGCAGCCCAGGGGGATCCCTCACAGATACGCAGTATTTT.